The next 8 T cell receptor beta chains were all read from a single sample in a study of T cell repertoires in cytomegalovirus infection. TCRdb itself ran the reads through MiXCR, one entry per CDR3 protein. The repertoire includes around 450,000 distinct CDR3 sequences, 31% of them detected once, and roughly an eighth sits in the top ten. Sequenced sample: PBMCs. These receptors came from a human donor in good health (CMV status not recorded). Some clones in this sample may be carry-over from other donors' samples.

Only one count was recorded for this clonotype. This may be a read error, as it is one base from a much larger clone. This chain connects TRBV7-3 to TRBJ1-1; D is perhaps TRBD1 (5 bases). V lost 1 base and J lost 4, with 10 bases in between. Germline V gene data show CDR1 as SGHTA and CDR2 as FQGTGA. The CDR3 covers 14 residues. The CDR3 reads CASSLKAGITEAFF. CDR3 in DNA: TGTGCCAGCAGCTTAAAGGCAGGGATCACTGAAGCTTTCTTT.

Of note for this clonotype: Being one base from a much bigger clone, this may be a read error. CDR3 sequence: CASNGNRGSYYGYPF. In DNA, the CDR3 is TGTGCCAGCAATGGGAACAGGGGAAGCTACTATGGCTACCCCTTC. The chain recombines TRBV12-3 or TRBV12-4 with TRBJ1-2, with 7 nucleotides matching TRBD1. This CDR3 is 15 amino acids long.

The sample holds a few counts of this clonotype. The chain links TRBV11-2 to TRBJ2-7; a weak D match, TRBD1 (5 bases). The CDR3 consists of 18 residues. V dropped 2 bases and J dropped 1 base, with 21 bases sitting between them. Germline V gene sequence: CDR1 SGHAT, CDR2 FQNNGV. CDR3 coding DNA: TGTGCCAGCAGCTTAACAGACTCAACAGGAGCCAATTCCTACGAGCAGTACTTC. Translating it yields CASSLTDSTGANSYEQYF. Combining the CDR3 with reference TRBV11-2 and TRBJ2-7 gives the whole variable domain EAGVAQSPRYKIIEKRQSVAFWCNPISGHATLYWYQQILGQGPKLLIQFQNNGVVDDSQLPKDRFSAERLKGVDSTLKIQPAKLEDSAVYLCASSLTDSTGANSYEQYFGPGTRLTVT.

In DNA form, the CDR3 reads TGCAGTGCTAGAGATTGGCAGGGGGCGATGGATACGCAGTATTTT. It is translated as CSARDWQGAMDTQYF. The chain links TRBV20-1 to TRBJ2-3; TRBD1 agrees at 8 bases. Trimming took 0 bases from V and 6 from J; bases not matched to a gene: 8. Germline V gene lookup returns CDR1 DFQATT and CDR2 SNEGSKA (reference sequence). This CDR3 contains 15 residues.

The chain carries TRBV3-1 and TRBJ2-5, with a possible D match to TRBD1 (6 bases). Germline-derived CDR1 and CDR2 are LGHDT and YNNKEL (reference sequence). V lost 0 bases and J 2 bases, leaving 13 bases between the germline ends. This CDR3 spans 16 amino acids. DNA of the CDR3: TGTGCCAGCAGCCAAGAGGGGGCAGCGCCGCAAGAGACCCAGTACTTC. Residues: CASSQEGAAPQETQYF.

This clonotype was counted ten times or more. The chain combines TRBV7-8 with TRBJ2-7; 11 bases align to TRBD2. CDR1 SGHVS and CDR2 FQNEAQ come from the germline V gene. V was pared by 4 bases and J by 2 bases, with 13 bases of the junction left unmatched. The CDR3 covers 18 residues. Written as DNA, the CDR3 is TGTGCCAGCAGCTCATTGGTGGCTAGCGGGGGGCCAACCTACGAGCAGTACTTC. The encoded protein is CASSSLVASGGPTYEQYF.

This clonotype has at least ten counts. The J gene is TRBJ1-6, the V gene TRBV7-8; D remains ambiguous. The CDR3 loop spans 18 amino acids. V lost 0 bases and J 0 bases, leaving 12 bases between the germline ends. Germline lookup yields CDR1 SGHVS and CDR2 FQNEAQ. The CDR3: CASSLARPGSSYNSPLHF. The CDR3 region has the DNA TGTGCCAGCAGCTTAGCGCGTCCCGGGAGCTCCTATAATTCACCCCTCCACTTT.

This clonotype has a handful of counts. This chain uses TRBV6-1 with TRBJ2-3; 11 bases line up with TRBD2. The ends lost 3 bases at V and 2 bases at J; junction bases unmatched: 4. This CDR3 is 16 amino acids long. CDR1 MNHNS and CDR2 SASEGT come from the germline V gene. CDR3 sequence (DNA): TGTGCCAGCAGTGAGCTGACTAGCGGGGCCACAGATACGCAGTATTTT. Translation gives CASSELTSGATDTQYF.